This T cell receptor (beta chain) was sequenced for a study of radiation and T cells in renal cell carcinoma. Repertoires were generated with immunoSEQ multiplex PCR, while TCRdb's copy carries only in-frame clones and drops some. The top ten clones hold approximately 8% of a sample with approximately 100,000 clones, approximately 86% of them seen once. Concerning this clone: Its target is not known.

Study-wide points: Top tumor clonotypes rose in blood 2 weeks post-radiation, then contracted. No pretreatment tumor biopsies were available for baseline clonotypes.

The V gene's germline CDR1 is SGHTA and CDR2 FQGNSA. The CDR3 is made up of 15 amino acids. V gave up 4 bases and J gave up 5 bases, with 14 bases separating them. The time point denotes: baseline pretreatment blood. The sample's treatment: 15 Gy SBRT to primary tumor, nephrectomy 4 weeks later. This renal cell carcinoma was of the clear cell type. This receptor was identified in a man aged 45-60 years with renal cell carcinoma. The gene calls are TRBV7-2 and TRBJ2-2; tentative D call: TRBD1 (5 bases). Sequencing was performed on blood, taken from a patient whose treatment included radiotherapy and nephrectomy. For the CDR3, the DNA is TGTGCCAGCAGCTCCACGAAGGGGTGGACCGGGGAGCTGTTTTTT. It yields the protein CASSSTKGWTGELFF.